These 30 T cell receptor beta chains share one sample of origin, sequenced in a study of response to subunit inactivated influenza vaccine. TCRdb fed the RT-PCR reads into MiXCR, producing one record per CDR3 protein. The data hold around 580,000 distinct CDR3 sequences, with approximately 10% observed a single time. Sequenced material: PBMCs from blood, taken on the day of vaccination. These receptors were collected from a man between 45 and 60 years old who received an inactivated influenza vaccine.

This clonotype was seen only a few times. CDR3 loop: CASSQAYRQGPYGYTF. CDR3 nucleotides: TGCGCCAGCAGCCAAGCTTACCGACAGGGACCCTATGGCTACACCTTC. J is TRBJ1-2 and V is TRBV4-3, with 7 positions matching TRBD1. The junction had 9 bases not matched to a gene; V was cut back by 1 base and J by 4 bases. CDR3 length equals 16 residues. From germline, CDR1 is LGHNA and CDR2 YSLEER.

This chain connects TRBV2 to TRBJ1-2, with D possibly matching TRBD1 (5 bases). Germline CDR1 reads SNHLY; CDR2 reads FYNNEI. This CDR3 region has 13 residues. The V end lost 6 bases, the J end lost 7 bases, and 15 bases lay between the germline ends. CDR3 region: CASSSGFQGGYTF. For the CDR3, the DNA is TGTGCCAGCAGCTCAGGGTTTCAGGGTGGCTACACCTTC.

This clonotype was seen a few times. The chain has TRBV12-3 or TRBV12-4 and TRBJ2-7, with D maybe TRBD2 (6 bases). The CDR3 runs to 12 residues. V gave up 3 bases and J gave up 6 bases, with 9 bases separating them. CDR3: CASSLTAGEQYF. The CDR3 DNA sequence: TGTGCCAGCAGTTTGACAGCGGGCGAGCAGTACTTC.

The chain uses TRBV12-3 or TRBV12-4 and TRBJ1-4; D is ambiguous. This CDR3 comprises 14 residues. Trimming took off 2 bases at V and 7 bases at J, with 11 bases between the two ends. In DNA form, the CDR3 reads TGTGCCAGCAGTTTAAAAGGGAGTAGTGAAAAACTGTTTTTT. Translated: CASSLKGSSEKLFF.

The chain is built from TRBV10-3 and TRBJ2-5; D is unresolved. The CDR3 spans 11 residues. The germline CDR1 and CDR2 sequences are ENHRY and SYGVKD. Trimming pared 11 bases from V and 2 bases from J, leaving 9 bases between. The CDR3 DNA reads TGTGCCGTCGGGCCGCAAGAGACCCAGTACTTC. Residues: CAVGPQETQYF.

This clonotype turned up a few times. V is TRBV20-1 and J is TRBJ2-3; 8 nucleotides match TRBD2. The J segment lost 1 base and the V segment lost 3 bases, leaving 0 bases of the junction unmatched. The CDR3 is 13 amino acids. CDR1 and CDR2 from the germline V gene are DFQATT and SNEGSKA (reference sequence). Here the CDR3 reads CSASGRGTDTQYF. The CDR3 DNA reads as TGCAGTGCTAGCGGGAGGGGCACAGATACGCAGTATTTT.

There are many counts of this clonotype. The J gene is TRBJ2-3, the V gene TRBV7-3; 11 bases map to TRBD2. The CDR3 length is 16 residues. Germline V gene data show CDR1 as SGHTA and CDR2 as FQGTGA. V lost 4 bases, J lost 5 bases, and 8 bases stayed unmatched. DNA of the CDR3: TGTGCCAGCAGCTCCGATCTAGCGGGAGGTGGAGATACGCAGTATTTT. It encodes CASSSDLAGGGDTQYF.

This clonotype was picked up many times. The V and J genes are TRBV5-1 and TRBJ2-3; 10 nucleotides agree with TRBD2. The CDR3 extends over 16 amino acids. V lost 1 base and J lost 2; bases outside the gene matches: 4. Germline V gives CDR1 SGHRS, CDR2 YFSETQ. The CDR3 here is CASSLQGLADTDTQYF. The CDR3 DNA is TGCGCCAGCAGCTTGCAAGGACTAGCGGACACAGATACGCAGTATTTT.

This clonotype was counted ten times or more. The rearrangement joins TRBV5-1 to TRBJ2-3; TRBD1 aligns across 8 bases. The trim removed 2 bases at V and 5 bases at J, leaving 7 bases unmatched. The CDR3 consists of 15 residues. Germline CDR1 reads SGHRS; CDR2 reads YFSETQ. The DNA for the CDR3 is TGCGCCAGCAGCTTTGGACAGGGATACGGAGATACGCAGTATTTT. Amino acids: CASSFGQGYGDTQYF.

This clonotype was recorded at least ten times. The V gene is TRBV10-2, the J gene TRBJ2-5; 10 nucleotides match TRBD2. Germline V gene sequence: CDR1 WSHSY, CDR2 SAAADI. This CDR3 has 15 residues. J was trimmed by 8 bases and V by 2 bases; bases with no gene match: 8. CDR3 nucleotide sequence: TGCGCCAGCAGTGAGACGGCTAGCGGGGGACCAACCCAGTACTTC. Translated, it gives CASSETASGGPTQYF.

The rearrangement joins TRBV20-1 to TRBJ1-1; D is unclear. V lost 5 bases and J lost 0, with 16 bases in between. CDR1 and CDR2 (germline): DFQATT, SNEGSKA (reference sequence). The CDR3 runs 15 residues. The CDR3 sequence is CSALAIRRMNTEAFF. The CDR3 nucleotides are TGCAGTGCTTTAGCCATAAGGAGGATGAACACTGAAGCTTTCTTT.

This clonotype was seen ten or more times. The chain carries TRBV20-1 and TRBJ2-5; possibly TRBD1 or TRBD2 for D (5 bases each). Trimming cost V 0 bases and J 7 bases, with 9 bases left between them. The germline CDR1 and CDR2 sequences are DFQATT and SNEGSKA (reference sequence). The CDR3 consists of 12 residues. The CDR3 sequence is CSAREGEGTQYF. In DNA form, the CDR3 reads TGCAGTGCTAGAGAGGGGGAAGGGACCCAGTACTTC.

This chain links TRBV6-5 with TRBJ2-1; 14 nucleotides line up with TRBD2. CDR3 length equals 16 residues. With 4 bases clipped from V and 10 bases from J, the junction kept 9 bases outside the gene matches. Germline V gene data show CDR1 as MNHEY and CDR2 as SVGAGI. CDR3 nucleotides: TGTGCCAGCAGTTTCCTGGGACTAGCGGGGGCGGGGGAGCAGTTCTTC. This translates into CASSFLGLAGAGEQFF.

This clonotype was observed a handful of times. The CDR3 reads CASRRTSGVPNTGELFF. The CDR3 DNA reads TGTGCCAGCAGAAGAACTAGCGGGGTTCCGAACACCGGGGAGCTGTTTTTT. The chain is built from TRBV12-3 or TRBV12-4 and TRBJ2-2; 10 nucleotides align to TRBD2. V lost 6 bases and J lost 0; bases outside the gene matches: 7. This CDR3 region has 17 residues.

CDR3 in amino acids: CASSPGVRALYEQYF. Written as DNA, the CDR3 is TGTGCCAGCAGCCCAGGGGTAAGGGCACTCTACGAGCAGTACTTC. The chain couples TRBV7-9 to TRBJ2-7, with D possibly matching TRBD1 (6 bases). The V gene lost 5 bases and the J gene lost 3 bases, with 17 bases spanning the gap. Germline assignment: CDR1 SEHNR and CDR2 FQNEAQ (reference sequence). This CDR3 is 15 amino acids long.

Details on this clonotype: The junction shows a germline mismatch at one end, possibly a read error. The genes are TRBV6-1 and TRBJ2-2; 7 nucleotides align to TRBD1. The CDR3 has 14 residues. Germline values: CDR1 MNHNS, CDR2 SASEGT. DNA of the CDR3: TGTGCCAGCTTCCTGACAGGGTACACCGGGGAGCTGCTTTTT. This gives the protein CASFLTGYTGELLF.

This clonotype has only a few counts. The chain combines TRBV28 with TRBJ2-3; possibly TRBD1 for D (6 bases). The germline CDR1 and CDR2 sequences are MDHEN and SYDVKM. The V gene lost 6 bases and the J gene lost 6 bases, with 22 bases spanning the gap. This CDR3 comprises 16 residues. CDR3 in amino acids: CASRTTGLGHRDTQYF. The CDR3 DNA reads as TGTGCCAGCAGGACAACAGGGTTGGGACACAGGGATACGCAGTATTTT.

This clonotype was seen ten or more times. This chain connects TRBV4-3 to TRBJ1-1; the D is unclear. Deletions cut 1 base from V and 5 bases from J, with 8 bases between. The CDR3 is 13 residues long. CDR1 and CDR2 (germline): LGHNA, YSLEER. DNA for the CDR3: TGCGCCAGCAGCCAAGTGGTCGGGACTGAAGCTTTCTTT. Its translation: CASSQVVGTEAFF.

The chain combines TRBV10-3 with TRBJ2-7, with 7 nucleotides matching TRBD2. CDR3 length equals 15 residues. V lost 2 bases and J lost 5; bases outside the gene matches: 9. Germline-derived CDR1 and CDR2 are ENHRY and SYGVKD. The CDR3 here is CAISEAGEGLNEQYF. As DNA, the CDR3 is TGTGCCATCAGTGAGGCGGGGGAGGGCCTGAACGAGCAGTACTTC.

The J gene is TRBJ2-1, the V gene TRBV10-2; TRBD1 agrees at 7 bases. Trimming at V came to 3 bases and at J to 8 bases, leaving 7 bases not matched to a gene. The CDR3 is made up of 14 amino acids. Germline V gene sequence: CDR1 WSHSY, CDR2 SAAADI. The DNA for the CDR3 is TGCGCCAGCAGTGACCGCGGACAGGTGGATGAGCAGTTCTTC. Its translation: CASSDRGQVDEQFF.

The V and J genes are TRBV4-1 and TRBJ2-1; D is unresolved. The CDR3 is made up of 16 amino acids. CDR1 is MGHRA, CDR2 YSYEKL, per germline. Trimming pared 3 bases from V and 4 bases from J, leaving 16 bases between. CDR3 DNA sequence: TGCGCCAGCAGCCACACAGATCCGGCCTATTACAATGAGCAGTTCTTC. Protein product: CASSHTDPAYYNEQFF.

This clonotype was recorded a few times. The chain combines TRBV6-1 with TRBJ1-2; TRBD1 agrees at 10 bases. CDR1 is MNHNS, CDR2 SASEGT, per germline. The trim removed 5 bases at V and 10 bases at J, leaving 19 bases unmatched. This CDR3 comprises 17 residues. The CDR3 bases are TGTGCCAGCAGTCCTCCTCGGGGGCGACAGGGGGCTGGGGACTACACCTTC. This translates into CASSPPRGRQGAGDYTF.

This clonotype was seen a handful of times. V is TRBV29-1 and J is TRBJ2-1; 9 bases fit TRBD1. This CDR3 contains 13 residues. V trimming: 6 bases; J trimming: 6 bases; junction bases outside the gene matches: 6. Germline-derived CDR1 and CDR2 are SQVTM and ANQGSEA. CDR3 residues: CSVTGTGPNEQFF. The CDR3 DNA is TGCAGCGTCACAGGGACAGGGCCCAATGAGCAGTTCTTC.

This clonotype came up many times. This rearrangement joins TRBV15 to TRBJ2-3, with TRBD2 identical over 7 bases. This CDR3 comprises 17 residues. Germline V gene lookup returns CDR1 LNHNV and CDR2 YYDKDF (reference sequence). V lost 0 bases, J lost 1 base, and 7 bases stayed unmatched. This CDR3 is CATSRDVRLAGTDTQYF. CDR3 nucleotides: TGTGCCACCAGCAGAGATGTTAGGCTAGCGGGCACAGATACGCAGTATTTT.

The gene calls are TRBV7-2 and TRBJ2-5, with a weak D call TRBD1 (6 bases). CDR1 and CDR2 (germline): SGHTA, FQGNSA. V lost 1 base to trimming and J lost 2 bases, with 14 bases between them. The CDR3 loop spans 16 amino acids. CDR3 bases: TGTGCCAGCAGCTTAGTTGGTGGACAGATACAAGAGACCCAGTACTTC. It yields the protein CASSLVGGQIQETQYF.

This clonotype was counted ten times or more. The V and J genes are TRBV12-3 or TRBV12-4 and TRBJ2-7; D might be TRBD1 or TRBD2, each matching 5 bases. Trimming pared 5 bases from V and 3 bases from J, leaving 14 bases between. The CDR3 extends over 14 amino acids. CDR3 amino acids: CASSRGVVRYEQYF. CDR3 nucleotide sequence: TGTGCCAGCAGTAGAGGGGTGGTTCGCTACGAGCAGTACTTC.

The CDR3 reads CSAGTIYNEQFF. The CDR3, as DNA: TGCAGCGCCGGGACTATATACAATGAGCAGTTCTTC. The rearrangement links TRBV29-1 to TRBJ2-1; 7 positions agree with TRBD2. Germline loops: CDR1 SQVTM, CDR2 ANQGSEA. The trim removed 7 bases at V and 4 bases at J, leaving 4 bases unmatched. This CDR3 contains 12 residues.

This clonotype was observed a few times. The chain joins TRBV3-1 to TRBJ2-5; D not resolved. The CDR3 is made up of 15 amino acids. V was trimmed by 2 bases and J by 5 bases, leaving 15 bases between them. CDR1 and CDR2 (germline): LGHDT, YNNKEL (reference sequence). CDR3 in DNA: TGTGCCAGCAGCCAAATGATTATGCAGCAGGAGACCCAGTACTTC. Its protein product is CASSQMIMQQETQYF.

This chain links TRBV5-5 with TRBJ2-3; no definite D call. CDR1 SGHKS and CDR2 YYEKEE come from the germline V gene (reference sequence). The CDR3 covers 15 residues. V lost 4 bases, J lost 2 bases, and 14 bases lay in between. The CDR3 DNA is TGTGCCAGCAGCCCAGGAAACGGCAACACAGATACGCAGTATTTT. This sequence encodes CASSPGNGNTDTQYF.

This clonotype appeared a few times. CDR3 DNA sequence: TGTGCCAGCAGCCTCCCGGGGGGAACAGATACGCAGTATTTT. Translated: CASSLPGGTDTQYF. This chain connects TRBV5-6 to TRBJ2-3; 7 bases line up with TRBD2. Germline V gives CDR1 SGHDT, CDR2 YYEEEE. The V gene end was trimmed by 4 bases and the J gene end by 3 bases; junction bases not matched to a gene: 5. This CDR3 comprises 14 residues. Combining the CDR3 with reference TRBV5-6 and TRBJ2-3 gives the whole variable domain DAGVTQSPTHLIKTRGQQVTLRCSPKSGHDTVSWYQQALGQGPQFIFQYYEEEERQRGNFPDRFSGHQFPNYSSELNVNALLLGDSALYLCASSLPGGTDTQYFGPGTRLTVL.